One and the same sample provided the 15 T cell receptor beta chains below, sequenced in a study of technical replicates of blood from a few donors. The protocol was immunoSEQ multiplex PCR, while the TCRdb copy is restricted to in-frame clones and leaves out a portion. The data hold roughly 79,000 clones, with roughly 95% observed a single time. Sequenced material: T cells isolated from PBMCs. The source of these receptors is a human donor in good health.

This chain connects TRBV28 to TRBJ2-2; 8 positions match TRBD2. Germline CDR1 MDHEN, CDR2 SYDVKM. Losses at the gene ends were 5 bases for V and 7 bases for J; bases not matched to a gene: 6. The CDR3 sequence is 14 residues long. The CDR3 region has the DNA TGTGCCAGCAGTACCCGGGAGGGGGACGGGGAGCTGTTTTTT. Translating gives CASSTREGDGELFF.

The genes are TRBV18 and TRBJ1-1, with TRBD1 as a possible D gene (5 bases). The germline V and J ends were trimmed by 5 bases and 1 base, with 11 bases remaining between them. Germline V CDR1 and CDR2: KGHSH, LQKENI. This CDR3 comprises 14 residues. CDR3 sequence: CASSAGRENTEAFF. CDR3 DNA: TGTGCCAGCTCAGCAGGGAGGGAGAACACTGAAGCTTTCTTT.

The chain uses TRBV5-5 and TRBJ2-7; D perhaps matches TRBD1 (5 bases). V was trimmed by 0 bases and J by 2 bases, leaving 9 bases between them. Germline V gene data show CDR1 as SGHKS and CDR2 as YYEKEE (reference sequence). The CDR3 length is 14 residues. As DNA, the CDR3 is TGTGCCAGCAGCTTGGTAGGGGAACCCTACGAGCAGTACTTC. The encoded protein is CASSLVGEPYEQYF.

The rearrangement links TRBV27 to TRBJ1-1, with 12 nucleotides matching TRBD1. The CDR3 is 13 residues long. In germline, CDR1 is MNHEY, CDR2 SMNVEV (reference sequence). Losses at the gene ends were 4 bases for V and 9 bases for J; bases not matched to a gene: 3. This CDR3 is CASSYGTGGKAFF. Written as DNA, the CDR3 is TGTGCCAGCAGTTACGGGACAGGGGGCAAAGCTTTCTTT.

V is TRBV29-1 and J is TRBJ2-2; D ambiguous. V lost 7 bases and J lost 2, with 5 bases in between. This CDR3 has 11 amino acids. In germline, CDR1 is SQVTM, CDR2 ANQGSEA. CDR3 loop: CSGLNTGELFF. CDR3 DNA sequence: TGCAGCGGTCTTAACACCGGGGAGCTGTTTTTT.

CDR3 sequence: CASSVARGSADTQYF. The CDR3 DNA follows: TGTGCCAGCAGCGTAGCCAGGGGGAGTGCAGATACGCAGTATTTT. This rearrangement joins TRBV9 to TRBJ2-3; 7 bases fit TRBD1. Looked up from germline, CDR1 is SGDLS and CDR2 is YYNGEE. V was clipped by 0 bases and J by 4 bases; unmatched bases: 5. CDR3 length: 15 residues.

The CDR3 is CAIPGLADYNEQFF. DNA of the CDR3: TGTGCCATTCCGGGCCTAGCGGACTACAATGAGCAGTTCTTC. This rearrangement joins TRBV2 to TRBJ2-1, with 7 bases fitting TRBD2. Germline V gives CDR1 SNHLY, CDR2 FYNNEI. The CDR3 consists of 14 residues. V lost 10 bases, J lost 3 bases, and 9 bases stayed unmatched.

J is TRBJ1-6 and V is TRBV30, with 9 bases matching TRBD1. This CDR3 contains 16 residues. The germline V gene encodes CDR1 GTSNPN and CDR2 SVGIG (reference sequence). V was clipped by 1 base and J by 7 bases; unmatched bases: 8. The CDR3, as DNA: TGTGCCTGGAGTGAGGTCCGGGACAGGGCGAATTCACCCCTCCACTTT. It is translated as CAWSEVRDRANSPLHF.

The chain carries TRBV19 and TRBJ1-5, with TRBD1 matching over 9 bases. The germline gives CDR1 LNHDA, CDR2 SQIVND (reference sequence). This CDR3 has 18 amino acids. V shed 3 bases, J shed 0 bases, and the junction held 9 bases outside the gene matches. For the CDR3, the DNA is TGTGCCAGTAGTATTGATGACAGGGGGTCATATAGCAATCAGCCCCAGCATTTT. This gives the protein CASSIDDRGSYSNQPQHF.

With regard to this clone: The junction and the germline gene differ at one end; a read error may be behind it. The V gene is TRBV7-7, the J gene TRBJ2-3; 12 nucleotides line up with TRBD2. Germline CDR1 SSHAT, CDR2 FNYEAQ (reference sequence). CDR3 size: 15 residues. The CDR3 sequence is CASSRSGLAGDTQYF. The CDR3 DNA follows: TGTGCTAGCAGTCGATCGGGACTAGCGGGAGATACGCAGTATTTT.

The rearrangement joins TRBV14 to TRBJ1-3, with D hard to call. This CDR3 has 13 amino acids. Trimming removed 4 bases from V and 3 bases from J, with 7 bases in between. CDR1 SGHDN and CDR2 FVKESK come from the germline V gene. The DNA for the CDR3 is TGTGCCAGCAGCCCCCTTCGTGGAAACACCATATATTTT. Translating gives CASSPLRGNTIYF.

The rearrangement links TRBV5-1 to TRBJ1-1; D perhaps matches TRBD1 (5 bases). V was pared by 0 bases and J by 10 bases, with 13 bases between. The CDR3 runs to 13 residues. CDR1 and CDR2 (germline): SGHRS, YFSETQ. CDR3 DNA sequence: TGCGCCAGCAGCTTGGGGGCAGGGAATGGAGCTTTCTTT. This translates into CASSLGAGNGAFF.

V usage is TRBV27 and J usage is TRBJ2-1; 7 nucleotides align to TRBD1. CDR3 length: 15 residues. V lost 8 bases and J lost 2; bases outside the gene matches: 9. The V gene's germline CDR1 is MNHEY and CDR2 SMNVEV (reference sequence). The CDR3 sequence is CASSYRGGPYNEQFF. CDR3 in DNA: TGTGCCAGCTCCTACCGAGGGGGCCCCTACAATGAGCAGTTCTTC.

Here the CDR3 reads CASSSLAGADTQYF. CDR3 bases: TGTGCCAGCTCGTCCTTAGCGGGAGCAGATACGCAGTATTTT. The V and J genes are TRBV18 and TRBJ2-3; 9 nucleotides match TRBD2. Trimming took 6 bases from V and 4 from J; bases not matched to a gene: 5. The germline V gene encodes CDR1 KGHSH and CDR2 LQKENI. The CDR3 loop spans 14 amino acids.

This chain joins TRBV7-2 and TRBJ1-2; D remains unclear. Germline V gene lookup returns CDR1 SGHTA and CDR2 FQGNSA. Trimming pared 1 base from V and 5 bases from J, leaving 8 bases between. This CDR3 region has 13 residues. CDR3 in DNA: TGTGCCAGCAGCTTAGAACGGGGATATGGCTACACCTTC. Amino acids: CASSLERGYGYTF.